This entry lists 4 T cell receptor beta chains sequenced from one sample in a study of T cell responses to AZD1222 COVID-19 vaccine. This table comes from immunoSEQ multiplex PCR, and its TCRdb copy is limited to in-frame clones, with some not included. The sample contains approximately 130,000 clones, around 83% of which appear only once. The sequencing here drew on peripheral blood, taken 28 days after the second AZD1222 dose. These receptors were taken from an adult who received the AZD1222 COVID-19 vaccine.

The CDR3 sequence is CASSRDREAETQYF. CDR3 nucleotides: TGCGCCAGCAGCCGTGACAGGGAGGCGGAGACCCAGTACTTC. V and J are TRBV4-3 and TRBJ2-5, with D tentatively TRBD1 (7 bases). Trimming left V 4 bases short and J 5 bases short, with 14 bases between. Germline loops: CDR1 LGHNA, CDR2 YSLEER. The CDR3 has 14 amino acids.

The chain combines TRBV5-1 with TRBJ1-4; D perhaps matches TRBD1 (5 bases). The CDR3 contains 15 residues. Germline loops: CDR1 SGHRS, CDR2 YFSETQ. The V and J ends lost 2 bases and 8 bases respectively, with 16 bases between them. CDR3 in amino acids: CASSFGDGEVEKLFF. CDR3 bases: TGCGCCAGCAGCTTCGGGGACGGCGAAGTGGAAAAACTGTTTTTT.

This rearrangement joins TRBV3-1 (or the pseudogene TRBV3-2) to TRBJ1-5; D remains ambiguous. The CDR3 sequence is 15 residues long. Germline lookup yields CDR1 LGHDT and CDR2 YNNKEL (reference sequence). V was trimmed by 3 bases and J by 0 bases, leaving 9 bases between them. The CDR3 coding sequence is TGTGCCAGCAGCCATCAAGAGGGTAGCAATCAGCCCCAGCATTTT. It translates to CASSHQEGSNQPQHF.

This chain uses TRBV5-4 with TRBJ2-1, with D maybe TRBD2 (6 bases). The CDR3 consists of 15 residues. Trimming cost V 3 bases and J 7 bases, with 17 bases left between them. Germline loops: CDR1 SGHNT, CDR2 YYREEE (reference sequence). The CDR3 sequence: CASSSSVRRGNEQFF. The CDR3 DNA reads TGTGCCAGCAGCTCTAGCGTCCGAAGAGGAAATGAGCAGTTCTTC.